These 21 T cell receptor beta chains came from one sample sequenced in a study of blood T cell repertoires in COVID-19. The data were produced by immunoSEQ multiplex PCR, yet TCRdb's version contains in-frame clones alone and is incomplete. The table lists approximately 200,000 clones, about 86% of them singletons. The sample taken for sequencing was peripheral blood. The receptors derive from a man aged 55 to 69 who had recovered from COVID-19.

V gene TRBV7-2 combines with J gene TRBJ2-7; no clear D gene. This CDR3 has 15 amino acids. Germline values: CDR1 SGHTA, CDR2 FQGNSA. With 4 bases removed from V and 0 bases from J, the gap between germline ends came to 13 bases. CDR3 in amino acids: CASSSSILLSYEQYF. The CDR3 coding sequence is TGTGCCAGCAGCTCATCTATCTTACTCTCCTACGAGCAGTACTTC.

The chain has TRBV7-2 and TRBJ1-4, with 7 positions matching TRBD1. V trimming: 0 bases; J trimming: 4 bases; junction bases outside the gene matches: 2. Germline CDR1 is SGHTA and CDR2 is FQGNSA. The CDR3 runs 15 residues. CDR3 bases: TGTGCCAGCAGCTTAGCGGGGACAGTTAATGAAAAACTGTTTTTT. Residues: CASSLAGTVNEKLFF.

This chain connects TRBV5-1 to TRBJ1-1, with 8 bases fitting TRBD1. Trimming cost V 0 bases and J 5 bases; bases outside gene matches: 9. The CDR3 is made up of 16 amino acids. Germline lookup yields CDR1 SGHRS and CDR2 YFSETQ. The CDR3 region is CASSLGLRQGPTEAFF. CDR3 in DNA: TGCGCCAGCAGCTTGGGACTCAGACAGGGGCCGACTGAAGCTTTCTTT.

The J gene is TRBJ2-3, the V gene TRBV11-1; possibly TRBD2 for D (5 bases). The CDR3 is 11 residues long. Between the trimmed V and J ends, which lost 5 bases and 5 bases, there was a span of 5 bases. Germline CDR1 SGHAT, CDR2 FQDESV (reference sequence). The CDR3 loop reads CASSEGDTQYF. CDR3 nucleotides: TGTGCCAGCAGCGAGGGAGATACGCAGTATTTT.

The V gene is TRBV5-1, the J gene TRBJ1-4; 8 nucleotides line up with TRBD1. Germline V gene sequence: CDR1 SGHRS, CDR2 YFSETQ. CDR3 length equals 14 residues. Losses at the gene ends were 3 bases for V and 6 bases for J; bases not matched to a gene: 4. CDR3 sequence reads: CASSSGGGDEKLFF. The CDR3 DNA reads TGCGCCAGCAGCTCAGGGGGCGGAGATGAAAAACTGTTTTTT.

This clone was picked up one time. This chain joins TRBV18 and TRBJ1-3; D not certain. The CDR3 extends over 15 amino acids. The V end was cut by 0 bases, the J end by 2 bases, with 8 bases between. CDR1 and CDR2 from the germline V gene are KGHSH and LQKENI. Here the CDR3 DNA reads TGTGCCAGCTCACCACCCGGAGGGCCTGGAAACACCATATATTTT. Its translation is CASSPPGGPGNTIYF.

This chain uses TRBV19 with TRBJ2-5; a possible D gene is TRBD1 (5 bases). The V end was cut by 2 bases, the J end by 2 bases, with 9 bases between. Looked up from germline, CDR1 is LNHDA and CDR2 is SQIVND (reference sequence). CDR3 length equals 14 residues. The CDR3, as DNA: TGTGCCAGTAGTATAAGCAGGGAACAAGAGACCCAGTACTTC. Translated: CASSISREQETQYF.

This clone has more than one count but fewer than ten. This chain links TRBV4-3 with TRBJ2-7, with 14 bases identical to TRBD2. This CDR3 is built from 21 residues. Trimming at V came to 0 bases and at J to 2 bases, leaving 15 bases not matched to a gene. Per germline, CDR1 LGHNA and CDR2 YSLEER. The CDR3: CASSQDLRTSGGIRGTYEQYF. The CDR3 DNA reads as TGCGCCAGCAGCCAAGATCTTAGGACTAGCGGGGGGATTCGGGGAACCTACGAGCAGTACTTC.

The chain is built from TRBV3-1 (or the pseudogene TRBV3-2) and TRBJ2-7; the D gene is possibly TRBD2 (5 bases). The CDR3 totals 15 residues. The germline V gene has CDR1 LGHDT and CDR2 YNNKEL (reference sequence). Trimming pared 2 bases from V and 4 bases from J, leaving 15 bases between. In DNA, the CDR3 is TGTGCCAGCAGCCAACGGGCGACATCGGGATACGAGCAGTACTTC. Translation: CASSQRATSGYEQYF.

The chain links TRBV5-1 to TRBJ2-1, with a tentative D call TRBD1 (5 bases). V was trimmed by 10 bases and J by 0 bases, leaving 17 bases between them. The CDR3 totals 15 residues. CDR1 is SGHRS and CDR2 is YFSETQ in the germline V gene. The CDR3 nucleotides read TGCGCCTCGACTCAGGGTGGGAACTCCTACAATGAGCAGTTCTTC. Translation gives CASTQGGNSYNEQFF. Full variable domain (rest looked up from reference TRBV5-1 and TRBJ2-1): KAGVTQTPRYLIKTRGQQVTLSCSPISGHRSVSWYQQTPGQGLQFLFEYFSETQRNKGNFPGRFSGRQFSNSRSEMNVSTLELGDSALYLCASTQGGNSYNEQFFGPGTRLTVL.

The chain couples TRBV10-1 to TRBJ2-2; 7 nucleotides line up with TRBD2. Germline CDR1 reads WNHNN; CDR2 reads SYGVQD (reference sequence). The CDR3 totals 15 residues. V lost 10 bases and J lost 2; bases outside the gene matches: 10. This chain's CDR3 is CATSPSGANTGELFF. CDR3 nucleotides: TGCGCCACCTCCCCAAGCGGGGCAAACACCGGGGAGCTGTTTTTT.

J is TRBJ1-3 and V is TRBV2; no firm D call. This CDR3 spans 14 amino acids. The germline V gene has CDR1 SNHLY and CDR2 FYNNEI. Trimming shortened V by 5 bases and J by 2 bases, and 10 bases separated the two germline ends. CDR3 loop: CASSRFQTGNTIYF. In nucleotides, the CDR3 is TGTGCCAGCAGTAGATTCCAGACTGGAAACACCATATATTTT. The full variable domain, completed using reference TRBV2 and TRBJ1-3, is EPEVTQTPSHQVTQMGQEVILRCVPISNHLYFYWYRQILGQKVEFLVSFYNNEISEKSEIFDDQFSVERPDGSNFTLKIRSTKLEDSAMYFCASSRFQTGNTIYFGEGSWLTVV.

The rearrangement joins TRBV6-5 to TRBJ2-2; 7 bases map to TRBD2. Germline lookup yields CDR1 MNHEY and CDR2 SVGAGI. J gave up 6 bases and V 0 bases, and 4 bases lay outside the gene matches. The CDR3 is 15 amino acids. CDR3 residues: CASSYSREWAGELFF. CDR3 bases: TGTGCCAGCAGTTACTCGCGGGAGTGGGCCGGGGAGCTGTTTTTT.

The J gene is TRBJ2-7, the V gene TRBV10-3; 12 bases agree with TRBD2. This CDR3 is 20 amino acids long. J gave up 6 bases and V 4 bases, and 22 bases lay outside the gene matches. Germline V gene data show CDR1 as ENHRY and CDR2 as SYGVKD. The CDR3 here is CAISVGQGQGLAGRVGEQYF. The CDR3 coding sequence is TGTGCCATCAGTGTCGGACAGGGTCAAGGACTAGCGGGAAGGGTAGGCGAGCAGTACTTC.

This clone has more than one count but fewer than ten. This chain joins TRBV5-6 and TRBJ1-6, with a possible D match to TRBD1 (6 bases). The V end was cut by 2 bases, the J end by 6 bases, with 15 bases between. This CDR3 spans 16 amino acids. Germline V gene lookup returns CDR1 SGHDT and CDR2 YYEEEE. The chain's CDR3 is CASSFPGQSLNSPLHF. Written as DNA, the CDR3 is TGTGCCAGCAGCTTTCCTGGACAGAGTCTTAATTCACCCCTCCACTTT.

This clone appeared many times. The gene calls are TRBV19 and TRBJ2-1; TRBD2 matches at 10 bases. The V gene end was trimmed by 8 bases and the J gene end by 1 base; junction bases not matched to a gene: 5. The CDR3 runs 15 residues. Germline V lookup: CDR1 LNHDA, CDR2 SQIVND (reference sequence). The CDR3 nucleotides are TGTGCCAGTGCCCCGACTAGCGGGTCCTACAATGAGCAGTTCTTC. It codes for CASAPTSGSYNEQFF. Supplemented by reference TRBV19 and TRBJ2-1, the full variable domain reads DGGITQSPKYLFRKEGQNVTLSCEQNLNHDAMYWYRQDPGQGLRLIYYSQIVNDFQKGDIAEGYSVSREKKESFPLTVTSAQKNPTAFYLCASAPTSGSYNEQFFGPGTRLTVL.

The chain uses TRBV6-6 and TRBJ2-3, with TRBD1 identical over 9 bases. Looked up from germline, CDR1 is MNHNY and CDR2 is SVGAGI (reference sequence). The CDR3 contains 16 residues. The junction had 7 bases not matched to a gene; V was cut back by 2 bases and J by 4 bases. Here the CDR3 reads CASSYPTGGGSDTQYF. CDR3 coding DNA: TGTGCCAGCAGTTACCCGACAGGGGGAGGGTCAGATACGCAGTATTTT.

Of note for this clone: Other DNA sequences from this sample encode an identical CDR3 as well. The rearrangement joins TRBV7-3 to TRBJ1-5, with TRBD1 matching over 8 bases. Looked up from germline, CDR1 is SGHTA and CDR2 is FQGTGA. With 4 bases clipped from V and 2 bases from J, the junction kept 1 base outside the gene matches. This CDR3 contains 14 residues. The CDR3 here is CASSSQGGNQPQHF. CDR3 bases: TGTGCCAGCAGCTCACAGGGGGGCAATCAGCCCCAGCATTTT.

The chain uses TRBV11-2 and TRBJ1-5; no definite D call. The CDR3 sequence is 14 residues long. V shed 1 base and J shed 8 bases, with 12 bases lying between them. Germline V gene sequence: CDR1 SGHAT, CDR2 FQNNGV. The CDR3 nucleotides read TGTGCCAGCAGCTTAGGGCAGAGGAATGAGCCCCAGCATTTT. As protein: CASSLGQRNEPQHF.

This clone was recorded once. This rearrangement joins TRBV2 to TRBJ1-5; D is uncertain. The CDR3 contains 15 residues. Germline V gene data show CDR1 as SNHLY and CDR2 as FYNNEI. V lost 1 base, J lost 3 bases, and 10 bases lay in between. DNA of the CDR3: TGTGCCAGCAGTGAAGGGCCGCATGACAATCAGCCCCAGCATTTT. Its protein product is CASSEGPHDNQPQHF.

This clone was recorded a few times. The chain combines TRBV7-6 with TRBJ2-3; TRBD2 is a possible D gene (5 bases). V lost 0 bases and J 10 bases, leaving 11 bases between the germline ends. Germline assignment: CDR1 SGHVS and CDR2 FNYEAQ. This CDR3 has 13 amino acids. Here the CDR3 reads CASSLAGSGAQYF. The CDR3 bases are TGTGCCAGCAGCTTAGCAGGGAGCGGAGCGCAGTATTTT.